Listed below are T cell receptor beta chains from one sample, sequenced in a study of blood T cell repertoires in COVID-19. TCRdb's table, derived via immunoSEQ multiplex PCR, lists solely in-frame clones and lacks some. Of approximately 270,000 clones detected, 75% to 90% appear once; the ten largest clones hold approximately 0.84%. Sequencing was done on a sample of peripheral blood. These receptors were taken from a man aged 25-40 years with acute or convalescent COVID-19. Each CDR3 is given with its conserved first and last residue. Fields, in order: V gene, D gene, J gene, clone size, CDR3 protein, CDR3 DNA. The D gene is left open where the match is weak. Not every row has a clone size; where given, it reads once, few, many or a size class.

V gene: TRBV28; D gene: TRBD1; J gene: TRBJ2-3; clone size: NA; CDR3 protein: CASSLTGTFGDTQYF; CDR3 DNA: TGTGCCAGCAGCCTGACAGGGACCTTCGGGGATACGCAGTATTTT
V gene: TRBV11-1; D gene: NA; J gene: TRBJ1-1; clone size: NA; CDR3 protein: CASSLFRLGSTEAFF; CDR3 DNA: TGTGCCAGCAGCTTATTTAGGTTGGGGAGCACTGAAGCTTTCTTT
V gene: TRBV28; D gene: NA; J gene: TRBJ1-2; clone size: NA; CDR3 protein: CASSKRHPGSYGYTF; CDR3 DNA: TGTGCCAGCAGTAAACGACATCCCGGGAGCTATGGCTACACCTTC
V gene: TRBV28; D gene: TRBD1; J gene: TRBJ2-4; clone size: NA; CDR3 protein: CASRTDRDSKNIQYF; CDR3 DNA: TGTGCCAGCAGAACCGACCGGGACAGCAAAAACATTCAGTACTTC
V gene: TRBV9; D gene: TRBD1; J gene: TRBJ2-7; clone size: NA; CDR3 protein: CASSVEGTGGAEQYF; CDR3 DNA: TGTGCCAGCAGCGTAGAAGGGACAGGGGGCGCCGAGCAGTACTTC
V gene: TRBV9; D gene: TRBD2; J gene: TRBJ2-1; clone size: NA; CDR3 protein: CASSVASLTAGGPSSYNEQFF; CDR3 DNA: TGTGCCAGCAGCGTAGCTTCCCTAACAGCGGGAGGCCCGAGCTCCTACAATGAGCAGTTCTTC
V gene: TRBV18; D gene: NA; J gene: TRBJ1-5; clone size: NA; CDR3 protein: CASSPGREEPQPQHF; CDR3 DNA: TGTGCCAGCTCACCAGGGAGAGAAGAACCTCAGCCCCAGCATTTT
V gene: TRBV5-4; D gene: NA; J gene: TRBJ1-1; clone size: NA; CDR3 protein: CASSQTEHNLMNTEAFF; CDR3 DNA: TGTGCCAGCAGCCAGACGGAGCACAATCTCATGAACACTGAAGCTTTCTTT
V gene: TRBV7-9; D gene: TRBD2; J gene: TRBJ2-3; clone size: NA; CDR3 protein: CASSPPGGGTDTQYF; CDR3 DNA: TGTGCCAGCAGCCCCCCTGGGGGGGGCACAGATACGCAGTATTTT
V gene: TRBV7-9; D gene: NA; J gene: TRBJ1-4; clone size: NA; CDR3 protein: CASSFQDSFNEKLFF; CDR3 DNA: TGTGCCAGCAGCTTCCAGGACAGTTTTAATGAAAAACTGTTTTTT
V gene: TRBV5-4; D gene: TRBD1; J gene: TRBJ1-6; clone size: NA; CDR3 protein: CASSFWTGSSYNSPLHF; CDR3 DNA: TGTGCCAGCAGCTTTTGGACAGGGAGCTCCTATAATTCACCCCTCCACTTT
V gene: TRBV30; D gene: NA; J gene: TRBJ2-5; clone size: NA; CDR3 protein: CAWMQQGVGRETQYF; CDR3 DNA: TGTGCCTGGATGCAACAGGGAGTCGGTCGAGAGACCCAGTACTTC
V gene: TRBV5-6; D gene: NA; J gene: TRBJ1-4; clone size: few; CDR3 protein: CASSLVGQEKLFF; CDR3 DNA: TGTGCCAGCAGCTTGGTAGGACAAGAAAAACTGTTTTTT
V gene: TRBV5-1; D gene: NA; J gene: TRBJ2-3; clone size: NA; CDR3 protein: CASSPPSLGSADTQYF; CDR3 DNA: TGCGCCAGCAGCCCACCCTCACTAGGAAGCGCAGATACGCAGTATTTT
V gene: TRBV28; D gene: TRBD1; J gene: TRBJ1-1; clone size: NA; CDR3 protein: CASSLQGALTEAFF; CDR3 DNA: TGTGCCAGCAGCCTCCAGGGGGCCCTCACTGAAGCTTTCTTT
V gene: TRBV7-9; D gene: NA; J gene: TRBJ1-3; clone size: NA; CDR3 protein: CASSLQGAGNTIYF; CDR3 DNA: TGTGCCAGCAGCTTACAGGGCGCCGGAAACACCATATATTTT
V gene: TRBV6-1; D gene: NA; J gene: TRBJ1-4; clone size: NA; CDR3 protein: CASFPGQGNEKLFF; CDR3 DNA: TGTGCCAGCTTCCCCGGGCAGGGCAATGAAAAACTGTTTTTT
V gene: TRBV12-3/TRBV12-4; D gene: NA; J gene: TRBJ1-2; clone size: few; CDR3 protein: CASSPNTGKSSAF; CDR3 DNA: TGTGCCAGCAGTCCTAATACGGGGAAGTCGAGCGCCTTC
V gene: TRBV18; D gene: TRBD2; J gene: TRBJ2-1; clone size: NA; CDR3 protein: CASRTGLAGGEQFF; CDR3 DNA: TGTGCCAGCCGGACGGGACTAGCGGGGGGTGAGCAGTTCTTC
V gene: TRBV19; D gene: TRBD1; J gene: TRBJ1-1; clone size: NA; CDR3 protein: CASSDRVGEAFF; CDR3 DNA: TGTGCCAGTAGTGACAGGGTTGGGGAAGCTTTCTTT
V gene: TRBV25-1; D gene: NA; J gene: TRBJ1-4; clone size: NA; CDR3 protein: CASSGSGGEGEKLFF; CDR3 DNA: TGTGCCAGCAGTGGATCGGGCGGGGAAGGTGAAAAACTGTTTTTT
V gene: TRBV19; D gene: NA; J gene: TRBJ1-1; clone size: NA; CDR3 protein: CASSTQGGTEAFF; CDR3 DNA: TGTGCCAGTAGTACTCAGGGAGGTACTGAAGCTTTCTTT
V gene: TRBV2; D gene: TRBD1; J gene: TRBJ2-5; clone size: NA; CDR3 protein: CASSDRGETQYF; CDR3 DNA: TGTGCCAGCAGTGACAGGGGGGAGACCCAGTACTTC
V gene: TRBV28; D gene: TRBD2; J gene: TRBJ2-1; clone size: NA; CDR3 protein: CASSGRSKAGGSYNEQFF; CDR3 DNA: TGTGCCAGCAGTGGACGGTCTAAGGCGGGAGGTTCCTACAATGAGCAGTTCTTC
V gene: TRBV21-1; D gene: NA; J gene: TRBJ2-7; clone size: NA; CDR3 protein: CASTVASVPYEQYF; CDR3 DNA: TGTGCCAGCACCGTGGCTAGCGTCCCCTACGAGCAGTACTTC
V gene: TRBV5-4; D gene: NA; J gene: TRBJ1-5; clone size: once; CDR3 protein: CASSPDSGQPQHF; CDR3 DNA: TGTGCCAGCAGCCCGGACTCAGGTCAGCCCCAGCATTTT
V gene: TRBV5-1; D gene: NA; J gene: TRBJ1-2; clone size: NA; CDR3 protein: CASSSGLEGYTF; CDR3 DNA: TGCGCCAGCAGCTCGGGACTCGAGGGCTACACCTTC
V gene: TRBV5-1; D gene: NA; J gene: TRBJ1-2; clone size: NA; CDR3 protein: CASSPSGDYGYTF; CDR3 DNA: TGCGCCAGCAGCCCCTCGGGTGATTATGGCTACACCTTC
V gene: TRBV18; D gene: NA; J gene: TRBJ2-3; clone size: NA; CDR3 protein: CASSPRALTDTQYF; CDR3 DNA: TGTGCCAGCTCACCAAGAGCCCTCACAGATACGCAGTATTTT
V gene: TRBV27; D gene: NA; J gene: TRBJ2-2; clone size: NA; CDR3 protein: CASRLRGTGELFF; CDR3 DNA: TGTGCCAGCAGACTCAGGGGCACCGGGGAGCTGTTTTTT
V gene: TRBV5-1; D gene: NA; J gene: TRBJ1-1; clone size: NA; CDR3 protein: CASSLVTAVFQNTEAFF; CDR3 DNA: TGCGCCAGCAGCTTGGTTACAGCGGTATTTCAGAACACTGAAGCTTTCTTT
V gene: TRBV3-1/TRBV3-2; D gene: NA; J gene: TRBJ2-2; clone size: NA; CDR3 protein: CASSQTNRVGELFF; CDR3 DNA: TGTGCCAGCAGCCAGACCAACAGAGTCGGGGAGCTGTTTTTT
V gene: TRBV11-1; D gene: NA; J gene: TRBJ1-2; clone size: NA; CDR3 protein: CASSPLPSNYGYTF; CDR3 DNA: TGTGCCAGCAGCCCACTCCCATCTAACTATGGCTACACCTTC
V gene: TRBV5-1; D gene: NA; J gene: TRBJ2-2; clone size: once; CDR3 protein: CASSFVGSGAAGELFF; CDR3 DNA: TGCGCCAGCAGCTTTGTGGGTTCGGGTGCGGCCGGGGAGCTGTTTTTT
V gene: TRBV30; D gene: NA; J gene: TRBJ1-2; clone size: NA; CDR3 protein: CAWSFGRGPYGYTF; CDR3 DNA: TGTGCCTGGAGCTTTGGCAGGGGACCATATGGCTACACCTTC
V gene: TRBV3-1/TRBV3-2; D gene: NA; J gene: TRBJ2-7; clone size: NA; CDR3 protein: CASSQSRDWKSYEQYF; CDR3 DNA: TGTGCCAGCAGCCAATCCCGGGACTGGAAGTCCTACGAGCAGTACTTC
V gene: TRBV28; D gene: NA; J gene: TRBJ1-1; clone size: once; CDR3 protein: CASSSPGGREGTEAFF; CDR3 DNA: TGTGCCAGCAGTTCCCCCGGCGGGAGGGAAGGCACTGAAGCTTTCTTT
V gene: TRBV19; D gene: NA; J gene: TRBJ2-5; clone size: NA; CDR3 protein: CASSSLGGGKETQYF; CDR3 DNA: TGTGCCAGTAGTTCGTTAGGAGGGGGCAAAGAGACCCAGTACTTC
V gene: TRBV2; D gene: TRBD1; J gene: TRBJ1-2; clone size: many; CDR3 protein: CASSEFGGDRDGYTF; CDR3 DNA: TGTGCCAGCAGTGAATTTGGGGGAGACAGGGACGGCTACACCTTC
V gene: TRBV10-1; D gene: NA; J gene: TRBJ2-7; clone size: NA; CDR3 protein: CASSGARDSIAYEQYF; CDR3 DNA: TGCGCCAGCAGCGGAGCCCGGGATTCGATAGCCTACGAGCAGTACTTC
V gene: TRBV10-3; D gene: NA; J gene: TRBJ1-1; clone size: NA; CDR3 protein: CAISGTNTEAFF; CDR3 DNA: TGTGCCATCAGTGGGACAAACACTGAAGCTTTCTTT
V gene: TRBV21-1; D gene: NA; J gene: TRBJ2-7; clone size: NA; CDR3 protein: CASRGRHHSLYEQYF; CDR3 DNA: TGTGCCAGCAGGGGGAGGCACCACAGTCTCTACGAGCAGTACTTC
V gene: TRBV28; D gene: TRBD2; J gene: TRBJ2-3; clone size: NA; CDR3 protein: CASSTRREGQDTQYF; CDR3 DNA: TGTGCCAGCAGTACCCGACGGGAGGGCCAGGATACGCAGTATTTT
V gene: TRBV28; D gene: TRBD1; J gene: TRBJ1-5; clone size: NA; CDR3 protein: CASRADRGPFNQPQHF; CDR3 DNA: TGTGCCAGCAGGGCTGACAGGGGGCCCTTCAATCAGCCCCAGCATTTT
V gene: TRBV23-1; D gene: NA; J gene: TRBJ1-1; clone size: NA; CDR3 protein: CASSQPEGVGFTEAFF; CDR3 DNA: TGCGCCAGCAGTCAACCGGAAGGGGTAGGTTTCACTGAAGCTTTCTTT
V gene: TRBV27; D gene: NA; J gene: TRBJ2-3; clone size: NA; CDR3 protein: CASSIRTSTDTQYF; CDR3 DNA: TGTGCCAGCAGTATCAGGACTAGCACAGATACGCAGTATTTT
V gene: TRBV5-8; D gene: TRBD1; J gene: TRBJ2-6; clone size: NA; CDR3 protein: CASSLDLGTGGSSGANVLTF; CDR3 DNA: TGTGCCAGCAGCTTGGACCTGGGGACAGGGGGTAGCTCTGGGGCCAACGTCCTGACTTTC
V gene: TRBV30; D gene: NA; J gene: TRBJ1-1; clone size: NA; CDR3 protein: CAWSSYRVMEAFF; CDR3 DNA: TGTGCCTGGAGTTCCTACAGGGTAATGGAGGCTTTCTTT
V gene: TRBV28; D gene: NA; J gene: TRBJ2-7; clone size: NA; CDR3 protein: CASGGWDASYEQYF; CDR3 DNA: TGTGCCAGCGGGGGGTGGGACGCCTCCTACGAGCAGTACTTC
V gene: TRBV10-3; D gene: NA; J gene: TRBJ2-7; clone size: few; CDR3 protein: CAISEILTGLDEQYF; CDR3 DNA: TGTGCCATCAGTGAGATTCTAACAGGGTTGGACGAGCAGTACTTC
V gene: TRBV30; D gene: NA; J gene: TRBJ1-6; clone size: NA; CDR3 protein: CAWSVRGSPLHF; CDR3 DNA: TGTGCCTGGAGTGTAAGGGGTTCACCCCTCCACTTT
V gene: TRBV28; D gene: NA; J gene: TRBJ1-4; clone size: NA; CDR3 protein: CASSLLSGSGEKLFF; CDR3 DNA: TGTGCCAGCAGTTTATTGAGCGGGTCGGGGGAAAAACTGTTTTTT
V gene: TRBV9; D gene: TRBD2; J gene: TRBJ2-7; clone size: NA; CDR3 protein: CASSGQVAGGDIEQYF; CDR3 DNA: TGTGCCAGCAGCGGACAAGTAGCGGGAGGGGATATCGAGCAGTACTTC
V gene: TRBV5-1; D gene: NA; J gene: TRBJ2-7; clone size: NA; CDR3 protein: CASSVNTGSYEQYF; CDR3 DNA: TGCGCCAGCAGCGTGAATACAGGGTCCTACGAGCAGTACTTC